These 11 T cell receptor beta chains were sequenced from one sample in a study of cytotoxic CD8 clonotypes in ibrutinib-treated CLL. TCRdb keeps only in-frame clones here, not all; method: immunoSEQ multiplex PCR. This table has roughly 13,000 clones, 55% to 75% appearing once. The sample here was PBMCs, taken before ibrutinib treatment. These receptors were collected from a human donor with chronic lymphocytic leukemia.

This chain connects TRBV6-6 to TRBJ1-1; maybe TRBD1 (6 bases). The germline V gene has CDR1 MNHNY and CDR2 SVGAGI (reference sequence). The CDR3 runs 16 residues. The V and J ends lost 0 bases and 11 bases respectively, with 22 bases between them. The CDR3 region is CASSYSGGQTPGWAFF. In DNA, the CDR3 is TGTGCCAGCAGTTACTCGGGGGGCCAGACTCCAGGGTGGGCTTTCTTT.

The chain has TRBV28 and TRBJ2-7, with 7 bases fitting TRBD2. This CDR3 has 12 residues. The trim removed 7 bases at V and 10 bases at J, leaving 10 bases unmatched. Germline CDR1 reads MDHEN; CDR2 reads SYDVKM. The CDR3 nucleotides read TGTGCCAGCACCGGGACTACAGAAATTCAGTACTTC. Translation gives CASTGTTEIQYF.

J is TRBJ2-1 and V is TRBV11-2, with 10 bases that match TRBD2. The J segment lost 8 bases and the V segment lost 1 base, leaving 5 bases of the junction unmatched. This CDR3 contains 15 residues. Germline CDR1 SGHAT, CDR2 FQNNGV. As DNA, the CDR3 is TGTGCCAGCAGCTTAGCGACTAGCGGGTACGATGAGCAGTTCTTC. Its protein product is CASSLATSGYDEQFF. Using reference TRBV11-2 and TRBJ2-1 for the parts outside the CDR3, the full variable domain is EAGVAQSPRYKIIEKRQSVAFWCNPISGHATLYWYQQILGQGPKLLIQFQNNGVVDDSQLPKDRFSAERLKGVDSTLKIQPAKLEDSAVYLCASSLATSGYDEQFFGPGTRLTVL.

The chain combines TRBV6-1 with TRBJ2-1; TRBD2 matches 9 bases. Per germline, CDR1 MNHNS and CDR2 SASEGT. This CDR3 is built from 17 residues. The V gene end was trimmed by 2 bases and the J gene end by 5 bases; junction bases not matched to a gene: 10. The CDR3 region has the DNA TGTGCCAGCAGTGAAAGGTGGAGCGGGAGGTCCAACAATGAGCAGTTCTTC. This encodes CASSERWSGRSNNEQFF.

The gene calls are TRBV5-6 and TRBJ2-3, with 9 bases that match TRBD1. The CDR3 is 16 amino acids. V dropped 4 bases and J dropped 2; count of bases not matched to a gene: 8. The germline gives CDR1 SGHDT, CDR2 YYEEEE. CDR3 DNA sequence: TGTGCCAGCAGCCCTACCGGGACAGGGCACACAGATACGCAGTATTTT. This encodes CASSPTGTGHTDTQYF.

This clone was detected only a few times. J is TRBJ2-1 and V is TRBV6-5, with TRBD1 as a possible D gene (5 bases). The CDR3 spans 14 residues. Trimming stripped 6 bases from V and 1 base from J, with 10 bases between. Germline values: CDR1 MNHEY, CDR2 SVGAGI. CDR3 protein: CASSPRDSYNEQFF. CDR3 coding DNA: TGTGCCAGCAGCCCCAGGGATTCCTACAATGAGCAGTTCTTC.

The chain links TRBV28 to TRBJ1-2, with D possibly being TRBD1 (5 bases). Germline-derived CDR1 and CDR2 are MDHEN and SYDVKM. The V end lost 7 bases, the J end lost 7 bases, and 13 bases lay between the germline ends. The CDR3 is made up of 12 amino acids. The CDR3 coding sequence is TGTGCCAGCACCCGGAGGGGCCTTGGCTACACCTTC. This gives the protein CASTRRGLGYTF.

The chain couples TRBV27 to TRBJ2-1; 7 bases agree with TRBD1. The CDR3 extends over 13 amino acids. CDR1 is MNHEY and CDR2 is SMNVEV in the germline V gene (reference sequence). Germline trimming cut 2 bases from V and 9 bases from J; bases unmatched to any gene: 4. The CDR3 region is CASSLGAGGEQFF. The CDR3 DNA is TGTGCCAGCAGTTTAGGGGCAGGGGGTGAGCAGTTCTTC.

This clone was seen a single time. The chain employs TRBV5-6 and TRBJ1-5; no reliable D call. Germline CDR1 is SGHDT and CDR2 is YYEEEE. The CDR3 is made up of 13 amino acids. The V end was cut by 0 bases, the J end by 5 bases, with 6 bases between. The CDR3, as DNA: TGTGCCAGCAGCTTGGGTGACTATCAGCCCCAGCATTTT. This gives the protein CASSLGDYQPQHF.

The rearrangement links TRBV20-1 to TRBJ2-5, with no clear D. The length of the CDR3 is 11 residues. Germline CDR1 reads DFQATT; CDR2 reads SNEGSKA (reference sequence). V was shortened by 3 bases and J by 5 bases, with 7 bases between the two germline ends. The CDR3 here is CSASFRETQYF. In DNA, the CDR3 is TGCAGTGCTAGTTTCAGGGAGACCCAGTACTTC.

DNA for the CDR3: TGTGCCAGCAGCACGCGACAGGCCCCTCACACCGGGGAGCTGTTTTTT. It codes for CASSTRQAPHTGELFF. The chain is built from TRBV9 and TRBJ2-2; maybe TRBD1 (6 bases). V was shortened by 4 bases and J by 3 bases, with 16 bases between the two germline ends. The CDR3 is 16 residues long. The germline CDR1 and CDR2 sequences are SGDLS and YYNGEE.